The 15 T cell receptor beta chains below were found in one sample sequenced in a study of tissue T cells after allogeneic stem cell transplantation. Measured with immunoSEQ multiplex PCR; TCRdb has only the in-frame clones, and not every one. The sample contains about 10,000 clones, 60% to 80% of which appear only once. Source: tissue from the stomach, taken at autopsy. These receptors came from a male donor at least 60 years old with lung cancer.

This sequence joins TRBV28 and TRBJ1-5; the match to TRBD1 covers 9 bases. Per germline, CDR1 MDHEN and CDR2 SYDVKM. The V and J ends lost 8 bases and 0 bases, in that order; junction bases with no gene match: 5. This CDR3 has 15 amino acids. The CDR3 reads CASGRDRVSNQPQHF. For the CDR3, the DNA is TGTGCCAGCGGTCGGGACAGGGTTAGCAATCAGCCCCAGCATTTT.

This chain connects TRBV4-3 to TRBJ2-2, with D perhaps matching TRBD2 (6 bases). The germline V gene has CDR1 LGHNA and CDR2 YSLEER. V dropped 0 bases and J dropped 6 bases, with 14 bases sitting between them. This CDR3 region has 16 residues. This CDR3 is CASSQDTLGGPGELFF. CDR3 DNA sequence: TGCGCCAGCAGCCAAGATACCCTGGGGGGACCCGGGGAGCTGTTTTTT.

This clone was counted between two and nine times. V is TRBV6-2 or TRBV6-3 and J is TRBJ2-5; weak D call: TRBD2 (5 bases). This CDR3 comprises 16 residues. Trimming removed 5 bases at V and 5 bases at J, with 21 bases between. Per germline, CDR1 MNHEY and CDR2 SVGEGT. CDR3 amino acids: CASSQGSRAQAETQYF. The CDR3 DNA reads TGTGCCAGCAGTCAAGGGTCGCGGGCCCAGGCGGAGACCCAGTACTTC.

This clone has more than one count but fewer than ten. The V and J genes are TRBV7-9 and TRBJ1-6; 7 bases are shared with TRBD1. V was clipped by 8 bases and J by 7 bases; unmatched bases: 8. Per the germline V gene, CDR1 is SEHNR and CDR2 is FQNEAQ (reference sequence). The CDR3 is 14 amino acids. CDR3 protein: CASREGGANSPLHF. The DNA of the CDR3 is TGTGCCAGCCGCGAAGGGGGCGCGAATTCACCCCTCCACTTT.

The V gene is TRBV5-1, the J gene TRBJ2-3; 8 bases line up with TRBD2. The CDR3 covers 15 residues. Germline V gene data show CDR1 as SGHRS and CDR2 as YFSETQ. V lost 1 base to trimming and J lost 4 bases; unmatched junction nucleotides: 5. The CDR3 reads CASSLKRERADTQYF. In nucleotides, the CDR3 is TGCGCCAGCAGCTTGAAGCGGGAGCGGGCAGATACGCAGTATTTT.

This clone has just a few counts. The chain joins TRBV30 to TRBJ1-2, with D unclear. CDR1 is GTSNPN, CDR2 SVGIG, per germline (reference sequence). The V end was cut by 1 base, the J end by 2 bases, with 14 bases between. The CDR3 has 15 amino acids. CDR3 region: CAWSAYPRGNYGYTF. As DNA, the CDR3 is TGTGCCTGGAGTGCATACCCCAGAGGGAACTATGGCTACACCTTC.

The CDR3 reads CASSHPGTSGRSYNEQFF. The CDR3 region has the DNA TGTGCCAGCAGCCACCCCGGGACTAGCGGGAGATCCTACAATGAGCAGTTCTTC. The rearrangement links TRBV3-1 (or the pseudogene TRBV3-2) to TRBJ2-1, with 14 bases that match TRBD2. From germline, CDR1 is LGHDT and CDR2 YNNKEL (reference sequence). J was trimmed by 1 base and V by 3 bases; bases with no gene match: 5. This CDR3 is built from 18 residues.

V gene TRBV5-1 combines with J gene TRBJ2-3, with 13 nucleotides matching TRBD2. The germline CDR1 and CDR2 sequences are SGHRS and YFSETQ. The J segment lost 6 bases and the V segment lost 3 bases, leaving 7 bases of the junction unmatched. The length of the CDR3 is 16 residues. In nucleotides, the CDR3 is TGCGCCAGCAGCTCCGGGACTAGCGGGACCTCGGATACGCAGTATTTT. It codes for CASSSGTSGTSDTQYF.

The chain is built from TRBV7-9 and TRBJ2-7; the D is unclear. Germline V lookup: CDR1 SEHNR, CDR2 FQNEAQ (reference sequence). V lost 1 base, J lost 5 bases, and 12 bases lay in between. The CDR3 sequence is 14 residues long. The CDR3 loop reads CASSLGHLGDEQYF. The CDR3 DNA sequence: TGTGCCAGCAGCTTAGGACACCTTGGGGACGAGCAGTACTTC.

This chain joins TRBV5-1 and TRBJ2-7; the match to TRBD1 covers 7 bases. Germline values: CDR1 SGHRS, CDR2 YFSETQ. CDR3 length: 15 residues. Trimming at V came to 4 bases and at J to 2 bases, leaving 9 bases not matched to a gene. The DNA for the CDR3 is TGCGCCAGCAGCCGACGGGACAGCCCGCCCTACGAGCAGTACTTC. It translates to CASSRRDSPPYEQYF.

This chain uses TRBV3-1 (or the pseudogene TRBV3-2) with TRBJ1-2, with D maybe TRBD1 (5 bases). Germline CDR1 reads LGHDT; CDR2 reads YNNKEL (reference sequence). The CDR3 is 14 residues long. Deletions cut 3 bases from V and 4 bases from J, with 12 bases between. In nucleotides, the CDR3 is TGTGCCAGCAGCCACTTCGAGGGGCTCTATGGCTACACCTTC. The encoded protein is CASSHFEGLYGYTF.

The chain combines TRBV5-4 with TRBJ2-7, with D perhaps TRBD2 (6 bases). Trimming pared 4 bases from V and 3 bases from J, leaving 8 bases between. The V gene's germline CDR1 is SGHNT and CDR2 YYREEE (reference sequence). This CDR3 is 12 amino acids long. The CDR3 is CASSRDFYEQYF. CDR3 nucleotides: TGTGCCAGCAGCCGGGACTTCTACGAGCAGTACTTC.

The chain joins TRBV7-2 to TRBJ2-7, with 7 nucleotides matching TRBD1. The ends lost 4 bases at V and 6 bases at J; junction bases unmatched: 15. The germline gives CDR1 SGHTA, CDR2 FQGNSA. The CDR3 covers 16 residues. CDR3 sequence reads: CASSSSQSQGVGEQYF. The DNA of the CDR3 is TGTGCCAGCAGCTCAAGCCAAAGTCAGGGGGTTGGCGAGCAGTACTTC.

V is TRBV6-5 and J is TRBJ1-4; no definite D call. Germline CDR1 is MNHEY and CDR2 is SVGAGI. V was shortened by 7 bases and J by 0 bases, with 9 bases between the two germline ends. CDR3 size: 14 residues. CDR3 nucleotides: TGTGCCAGCAAAAAGACCACAACTAATGAAAAACTGTTTTTT. Amino acids: CASKKTTTNEKLFF.

J is TRBJ2-5 and V is TRBV10-2; 7 positions agree with TRBD1. Germline-derived CDR1 and CDR2 are WSHSY and SAAADI. The CDR3 is 14 amino acids. V gave up 6 bases and J gave up 4 bases; unmatched junction bases: 8. The CDR3, as DNA: TGCGCCAGCAGAGACAGGGTGGCGCGAGAGACCCAGTACTTC. It translates to CASRDRVARETQYF.